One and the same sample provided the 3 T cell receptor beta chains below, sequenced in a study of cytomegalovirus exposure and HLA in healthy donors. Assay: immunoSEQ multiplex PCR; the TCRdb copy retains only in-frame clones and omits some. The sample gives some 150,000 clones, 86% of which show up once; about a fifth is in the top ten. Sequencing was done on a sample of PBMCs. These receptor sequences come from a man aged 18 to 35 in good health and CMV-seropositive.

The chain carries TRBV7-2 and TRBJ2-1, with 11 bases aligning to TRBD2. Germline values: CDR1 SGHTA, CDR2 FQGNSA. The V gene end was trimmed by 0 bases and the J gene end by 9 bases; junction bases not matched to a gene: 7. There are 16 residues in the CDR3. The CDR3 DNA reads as TGTGCCAGCAGCTTAGCGGTAGCGGGAGGGCTCGGTGAGCAGTTCTTC. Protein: CASSLAVAGGLGEQFF.

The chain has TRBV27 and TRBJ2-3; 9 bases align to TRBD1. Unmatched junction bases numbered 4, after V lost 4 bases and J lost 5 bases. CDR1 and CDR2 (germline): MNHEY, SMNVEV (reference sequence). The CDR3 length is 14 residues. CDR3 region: CASSSQTGGDTQYF. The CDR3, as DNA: TGTGCCAGCAGTTCTCAGACAGGGGGAGATACGCAGTATTTT.

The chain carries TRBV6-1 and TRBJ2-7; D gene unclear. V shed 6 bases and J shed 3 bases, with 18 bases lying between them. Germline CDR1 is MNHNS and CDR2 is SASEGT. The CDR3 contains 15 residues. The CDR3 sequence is CASRELVFPVYEQYF. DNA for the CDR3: TGTGCCAGCAGGGAGTTGGTTTTTCCGGTCTACGAGCAGTACTTC.